These 10 T cell receptor beta chains share one sample of origin, sequenced in a study of metastatic and nonmetastatic thyroid tumors. Patients were all untreated before their thyroid surgery. TCRdb reanalyzed the PCR reads with MiXCR. The sample has 4,500 to 5,000 clones; around a sixth are singletons. Sequencing was done on a sample of adjacent normal tissue. These receptors all stem from a female donor with papillary thyroid cancer or a benign thyroid nodule (not recorded which). Some clones in this sample may be carry-over from other donors' samples.

By sample fraction, this clone is large (0.1 to 1%). The chain has TRBV6-1 and TRBJ2-5, with D perhaps TRBD2 (6 bases). CDR3 size: 13 residues. Germline-derived CDR1 and CDR2 are MNHNS and SASEGT. Trimming shortened V by 6 bases and J by 1 base, and 9 bases separated the two germline ends. In DNA, the CDR3 is TGTGCCAGCAGAAGACTAGTCCAAGAGACCCAGTACTTC. This encodes CASRRLVQETQYF.

The V call is TRBV28, the J call TRBJ1-2; D call uncertain. CDR1 MDHEN and CDR2 SYDVKM come from the germline V gene. Trimming took off 7 bases at V and 2 bases at J, with 17 bases between the two ends. The CDR3 consists of 15 residues. For the CDR3, the DNA is TGTGCCAGCACCCATGGAGTACTGATCAACTATGGCTACACCTTC. Encoded protein: CASTHGVLINYGYTF.

This clone was found a few times. The rearrangement links TRBV6-2 or TRBV6-3 to TRBJ2-5, with D perhaps matching TRBD1 (6 bases). Trimming took off 1 base at V and 11 bases at J, with 26 bases between the two ends. CDR3 length: 17 residues. CDR1 is MNHEY, CDR2 SVGEGT, per germline. CDR3 bases: TGTGCCAGCAGTTACTGGCCCGCGCAGGGGTGGACAGATACGCAGTACTTC. Protein sequence: CASSYWPAQGWTDTQYF.

At least ten counts were recorded for this clone. J is TRBJ1-5 and V is TRBV20-1; 8 positions match TRBD1. Germline V gene sequence: CDR1 DFQATT, CDR2 SNEGSKA (reference sequence). CDR3 length: 14 residues. V gave up 5 bases and J gave up 4 bases; unmatched junction bases: 7. CDR3 sequence reads: CSALDRVGNQPQHF. The DNA of the CDR3 is TGCAGTGCTCTGGACAGGGTGGGTAATCAGCCCCAGCATTTT.

Only a few counts were recorded for this clone. The gene calls are TRBV28 and TRBJ2-5; perhaps TRBD2 as D (5 bases). V lost 7 bases and J lost 8, with 20 bases in between. CDR3 length: 14 residues. In germline, CDR1 is MDHEN, CDR2 SYDVKM. The CDR3 coding sequence is TGTGCCAGCACCCCCAGACGGGGTTACCTCACCCAGTACTTC. Amino acid sequence: CASTPRRGYLTQYF.

This clone is medium-sized (0.01 to 0.1%). The chain combines TRBV11-3 with TRBJ1-3, with D hard to call. The CDR3 sequence is 13 residues long. Germline V gene sequence: CDR1 SGHNT, CDR2 YENEEA. Trimming took off 1 base at V and 2 bases at J, with 3 bases between the two ends. The chain's CDR3 is CASSLGAGNTIYF. CDR3 sequence (DNA): TGTGCCAGCAGCTTAGGAGCTGGAAACACCATATATTTT.

This rearrangement joins TRBV28 to TRBJ2-1; D remains unclear. The germline gives CDR1 MDHEN, CDR2 SYDVKM. This CDR3 spans 17 amino acids. The ends were cut back, 5 bases at V and 3 bases at J, with 20 bases in the middle. In DNA, the CDR3 is TGTGCCAGCAGTCCGTTACTATCCTTGCACTTCTACAATGAGCAGTTCTTC. It codes for CASSPLLSLHFYNEQFF.

The rearrangement joins TRBV2 to TRBJ2-3; 7 nucleotides align to TRBD2. V was pared by 6 bases and J by 3 bases, with 15 bases of the junction left unmatched. Germline V CDR1 and CDR2: SNHLY, FYNNEI. The CDR3 consists of 17 residues. Here the CDR3 reads CASRNRGRASGTDTQYF. CDR3 bases: TGTGCCAGCAGGAACCGCGGTAGGGCTAGCGGAACAGATACGCAGTATTTT.

Remarks on this clone: Sequence at one end of the junction differs from germline and may be a read error. The chain uses TRBV27 and TRBJ1-5; the D gene is possibly TRBD1 (6 bases). This CDR3 comprises 15 residues. Germline CDR1 and CDR2: MNHEY and SMNVEV (reference sequence). The CDR3 coding sequence is TGTGCCAGCAGTGACAGTGGGGGGCCCAATCAGCTCCAGCATTTT. Its protein product is CASSDSGGPNQLQHF.

The rearrangement uses TRBV9 and TRBJ1-5; unclear D gene. The CDR3 runs 14 residues. The germline V and J ends were trimmed by 0 bases and 0 bases, with 4 bases remaining between them. Germline assignment: CDR1 SGDLS and CDR2 YYNGEE. In DNA form, the CDR3 reads TGTGCCAGCAGCGTAGATGATAGCAATCAGCCCCAGCATTTT. It codes for CASSVDDSNQPQHF.